Shown below are 13 T cell receptor beta chains from a single sample sequenced in a study of T cells in Graves' hyperthyroidism and ophthalmopathy. Using RNA transcripts as the source, TCR beta CDR3 regions were amplified. Carried out on the TCR CDR3, a first-round RT-PCR used the HTBI primer set. TCRdb called the multiplex PCR reads again in MiXCR, with one record for every CDR3 protein. The sample consists of 500,000 to 700,000 distinct CDR3 sequences, around 17% of them appearing once. The specimen sequenced was blood. The receptor source for this set is a woman aged 18 to 35 with Graves' hyperthyroidism.

This clonotype was found many times. V is TRBV20-1 and J is TRBJ1-5, with 8 positions matching TRBD1. From germline, CDR1 is DFQATT and CDR2 SNEGSKA (reference sequence). The junction had 3 bases not matched to a gene; V was cut back by 0 bases and J by 2 bases. CDR3 length: 15 residues. In DNA, the CDR3 is TGCAGTGCTAGAGAACCGGGACAGGGCAATCAGCCCCAGCATTTT. Amino acid sequence: CSAREPGQGNQPQHF.

This clonotype was seen many times. CDR3 region: CRHPGFPYEQYF. DNA for the CDR3: TGCAGGCATCCAGGGTTTCCTTACGAGCAGTACTTC. The gene calls are TRBV20-1 and TRBJ2-7, with D perhaps matching TRBD1 (5 bases). This CDR3 comprises 12 residues. CDR1 is DFQATT and CDR2 is SNEGSKA in the germline V gene (reference sequence).

This chain links TRBV20-1 with TRBJ1-2; 8 nucleotides line up with TRBD1. Germline V gives CDR1 DFQATT, CDR2 SNEGSKA (reference sequence). Trimming took 4 bases from V and 3 from J; bases not matched to a gene: 7. The CDR3 loop spans 14 amino acids. For the CDR3, the DNA is TGCAGTGCTAACCGGGACAGGTATCACTATGGCTACACCTTC. It is translated as CSANRDRYHYGYTF.

With regard to this clonotype: This clone may be a read error of a much larger clone one base away. V usage is TRBV6-5 and J usage is TRBJ1-4; D is perhaps TRBD1 (5 bases). This CDR3 comprises 15 residues. CDR1 is MNHEY and CDR2 is SVGAGI in the germline V gene. Trimming removed 5 bases from V and 8 bases from J, with 18 bases in between. CDR3 sequence: CASSNPGCLGEKLFF. As DNA, the CDR3 is TGTGCCAGCAGTAACCCAGGGTGCCTTGGAGAAAAACTGTTTTTT.

This clonotype was counted ten times or more. The chain links TRBV7-2 to TRBJ2-7; tentatively, D is TRBD1 or TRBD2 (5 bases each). The germline CDR1 and CDR2 sequences are SGHTA and FQGNSA. V gave up 5 bases and J gave up 3 bases, with 17 bases separating them. The CDR3 totals 15 residues. This chain's CDR3 is CASSPGPGRFYEQYF. Written as DNA, the CDR3 is TGTGCCAGCAGCCCGGGACCGGGACGCTTCTACGAGCAGTACTTC. The variable domain in full, completed from reference TRBV7-2 and TRBJ2-7, reads GAGVSQSPSNKVTEKGKDVELRCDPISGHTALYWYRQSLGQGLEFLIYFQGNSAPDKSGLPSDRFSAERTGGSVSTLTIQRTQQEDSAVYLCASSPGPGRFYEQYFGPGTRLTVT.

This clonotype was observed at least ten times. The chain carries TRBV15 and TRBJ2-7; 9 bases are shared with TRBD1. The CDR3 has 15 residues. J gave up 4 bases and V 5 bases, and 9 bases lay outside the gene matches. Germline-derived CDR1 and CDR2 are LNHNV and YYDKDF (reference sequence). CDR3 residues: CATSPRTGGWYEQYF. The CDR3 coding sequence is TGTGCCACCAGCCCACGCACAGGGGGCTGGTACGAGCAGTACTTC. The variable domain in full, completed from reference TRBV15 and TRBJ2-7, reads DAMVIQNPRYQVTQFGKPVTLSCSQTLNHNVMYWYQQKSSQAPKLLFHYYDKDFNNEADTPDNFQSRRPNTSFCFLDIRSPGLGDTAMYLCATSPRTGGWYEQYFGPGTRLTVT.

This clonotype was seen at least ten times. The J gene is TRBJ2-1, the V gene TRBV11-2, with D maybe TRBD2 (6 bases). Germline lookup yields CDR1 SGHAT and CDR2 FQNNGV. The CDR3 has 13 residues. Between the trimmed V and J ends, which lost 8 bases and 6 bases, there was a span of 14 bases. CDR3 DNA: TGTGCCAGCCGAAGACTAGGCGGCAATGAGCAGTTCTTC. Amino acids: CASRRLGGNEQFF.

In its sample, this clonotype was seen many times. The chain uses TRBV7-9 and TRBJ2-7; 7 bases fit TRBD1. The CDR3 totals 14 residues. Trimming cost V 6 bases and J 0 bases; bases outside gene matches: 5. Germline V gives CDR1 SEHNR, CDR2 FQNEAQ (reference sequence). CDR3 region: CASSARQGSYEQYF. CDR3 in DNA: TGTGCCAGCAGTGCCCGACAGGGCTCCTACGAGCAGTACTTC.

In its sample, this clonotype was seen once. The rearrangement joins TRBV9 to TRBJ2-1; TRBD1 agrees at 7 bases. The CDR3 loop spans 14 amino acids. CDR1 SGDLS and CDR2 YYNGEE come from the germline V gene. V shed 0 bases, J shed 7 bases, and the junction held 4 bases outside the gene matches. CDR3 region: CASSVEGARNEQFF. Here the CDR3 DNA reads TGTGCCAGCAGCGTAGAGGGGGCGCGGAATGAGCAGTTCTTC.

This clonotype was detected ten times or more. The chain carries TRBV2 and TRBJ2-7; the match to TRBD1 covers 11 bases. The germline CDR1 and CDR2 sequences are SNHLY and FYNNEI. The CDR3 totals 14 residues. With 10 bases clipped from V and 2 bases from J, the junction kept 7 bases outside the gene matches. The CDR3 DNA reads TGTGCCACCCAAAAGGGACAGGGGGCCTACGAGCAGTACTTC. As protein: CATQKGQGAYEQYF.

The chain is built from TRBV7-6 and TRBJ1-2; D gene uncertain. CDR3 length: 13 residues. CDR1 SGHVS and CDR2 FNYEAQ come from the germline V gene. With 4 bases removed from V and 7 bases from J, the gap between germline ends came to 13 bases. The CDR3 coding sequence is TGTGCCAGCAGCTCCTCGATTTGGGGTGGCTACACCTTC. Its translation: CASSSSIWGGYTF.

The J gene is TRBJ2-7, the V gene TRBV7-9, with D hard to call. CDR1 and CDR2 from the germline V gene are SEHNR and FQNEAQ (reference sequence). The length of the CDR3 is 13 residues. Trimming shortened V by 4 bases and J by 6 bases, and 13 bases separated the two germline ends. The CDR3 DNA reads TGTGCCAGCAGCTCCCCCCCTTGGCCCGAGCAGTACTTC. Its translation is CASSSPPWPEQYF.

The chain combines TRBV18 with TRBJ2-2; the D gene is possibly TRBD1 (5 bases). CDR1 KGHSH and CDR2 LQKENI come from the germline V gene. Trimming took 2 bases from V and 1 from J, leaving 14 bases between them. CDR3 length: 17 amino acids. CDR3 region: CASSPLGHGMNTGELFF. The CDR3, as DNA: TGTGCCAGCTCACCATTGGGGCACGGCATGAACACCGGGGAGCTGTTTTTT.